The 14 T cell receptor beta chains in this list originate from one sample, sequenced in a study of T cell responses to AZD1222 COVID-19 vaccine. Using immunoSEQ multiplex PCR, the repertoire was profiled, and TCRdb retains in-frame clones only, with some absent. The sample carries about 76,000 clones, 60% to 85% recorded once. Sequencing used peripheral blood, obtained 28 days after the second dose of the MenACWY control vaccine. The receptor set was obtained from an adult who received the MenACWY meningococcal vaccine as a control.

This chain links TRBV27 with TRBJ2-3, with D perhaps assigned TRBD1 or TRBD2 (6 bases each). Trimming cost V 3 bases and J 6 bases, with 10 bases left between them. Germline V lookup: CDR1 MNHEY, CDR2 SMNVEV (reference sequence). CDR3 length: 13 residues. CDR3 sequence reads: CASSLRGEDTQYF. CDR3 nucleotides: TGTGCCAGCAGTTTGAGGGGGGAGGATACGCAGTATTTT.

This clone was counted at least ten times. V is TRBV6-6 and J is TRBJ2-7, with TRBD2 matching 11 bases. The CDR3 runs 18 residues. V was clipped by 5 bases and J by 0 bases; unmatched bases: 12. The germline gives CDR1 MNHNY, CDR2 SVGAGI (reference sequence). CDR3 loop: CASSPLLAGEAGSYEQYF. CDR3 coding DNA: TGTGCCAGCAGTCCCCTACTAGCGGGAGAGGCGGGCTCCTACGAGCAGTACTTC.

The chain couples TRBV6-1 to TRBJ2-3, with D hard to call. The CDR3 totals 15 residues. Germline V lookup: CDR1 MNHNS, CDR2 SASEGT. The V end lost 2 bases, the J end lost 2 bases, and 11 bases lay between the germline ends. The CDR3 here is CASSEQKSYTDTQYF. CDR3 DNA sequence: TGTGCCAGCAGTGAACAGAAATCTTACACAGATACGCAGTATTTT.

This clone was observed a few times. The chain has TRBV7-8 and TRBJ2-4, with a weak D call TRBD1 (6 bases). The V end was cut by 5 bases, the J end by 2 bases, with 10 bases between. The CDR3 runs to 14 residues. Germline V CDR1 and CDR2: SGHVS, FQNEAQ. CDR3 sequence reads: CASSEGVTKNIQYF. As DNA, the CDR3 is TGTGCCAGCAGCGAGGGGGTTACCAAAAACATTCAGTACTTC. The full variable domain, with the rest looked up from reference TRBV7-8 and TRBJ2-4, is GAGVSQSPRYKVAKRGQDVALRCDPISGHVSLFWYQQALGQGPEFLTYFQNEAQLDKSGLPSDRFFAERPEGSVSTLKIQRTQQEDSAVYLCASSEGVTKNIQYFGAGTRLSVL.

J is TRBJ2-2 and V is TRBV12-3 or TRBV12-4, with D unclear. The CDR3 covers 13 residues. V was trimmed by 5 bases and J by 6 bases, leaving 10 bases between them. CDR3: CASSPIRSGELFF. The CDR3 region has the DNA TGTGCCAGCAGTCCAATACGGTCCGGGGAGCTGTTTTTT.

The V and J genes are TRBV6-2 or TRBV6-3 and TRBJ2-3; perhaps TRBD1 as D (5 bases). CDR3 length: 15 residues. Trimming stripped 4 bases from V and 3 bases from J, with 14 bases between. Germline loops: CDR1 MNHEY, CDR2 SVGEGT. CDR3 protein: CASSSRDRPTDTQYF. CDR3 sequence (DNA): TGTGCCAGCAGTTCCAGGGATCGGCCTACAGATACGCAGTATTTT.

The chain couples TRBV4-3 to TRBJ2-1; 7 nucleotides agree with TRBD2. This CDR3 has 19 amino acids. Germline lookup yields CDR1 LGHNA and CDR2 YSLEER. V lost 0 bases to trimming and J lost 0 bases; unmatched junction nucleotides: 11. This CDR3 reads CASSQDGVGRGSSYNEQFF. For the CDR3, the DNA is TGCGCCAGCAGCCAAGATGGGGTAGGGCGGGGGAGCTCCTACAATGAGCAGTTCTTC.

This clone was observed a handful of times. This chain connects TRBV6-5 to TRBJ1-1; D ambiguous. Germline-derived CDR1 and CDR2 are MNHEY and SVGAGI. The CDR3 length is 11 residues. V was trimmed by 3 bases and J by 4 bases, leaving 3 bases between them. In DNA, the CDR3 is TGTGCCAGCAGTTATGGCACTGAAGCTTTCTTT. It encodes CASSYGTEAFF.

The chain recombines TRBV5-6 with TRBJ1-4; D ambiguous. The CDR3 covers 13 residues. The germline V and J ends were trimmed by 2 bases and 2 bases, with 4 bases remaining between them. CDR1 SGHDT and CDR2 YYEEEE come from the germline V gene. The CDR3: CASSFGTNEKLFF. The CDR3 coding sequence is TGTGCCAGCAGCTTCGGGACTAATGAAAAACTGTTTTTT.

J is TRBJ2-7 and V is TRBV28; no reliable D call. Trimming cost V 2 bases and J 4 bases, with 12 bases left between them. Germline loops: CDR1 MDHEN, CDR2 SYDVKM. CDR3 length: 14 residues. CDR3 in amino acids: CASSLRVTAYEQYF. The CDR3 bases are TGTGCCAGCAGTTTAAGGGTTACCGCTTACGAGCAGTACTTC.

CDR3: CASTTGAGTDTQYF. In DNA form, the CDR3 reads TGTGCCAGCACCACCGGCGCGGGCACAGATACGCAGTATTTT. The chain joins TRBV28 to TRBJ2-3; D call uncertain. The CDR3 contains 14 residues. Trimming stripped 7 bases from V and 1 base from J, with 12 bases between. Germline CDR1 is MDHEN and CDR2 is SYDVKM.

This sequence joins TRBV4-1 and TRBJ2-3, with no clear D. The CDR3 covers 12 residues. The V end lost 2 bases, the J end lost 4 bases, and 4 bases lay between the germline ends. Looked up from germline, CDR1 is MGHRA and CDR2 is YSYEKL. The CDR3: CASSQSSDTQYF. The DNA of the CDR3 is TGCGCCAGCAGCCAATCATCAGATACGCAGTATTTT.

The chain joins TRBV18 to TRBJ2-5; a weak D match, TRBD2 (5 bases). The CDR3 consists of 16 residues. V gave up 2 bases and J gave up 1 base, with 14 bases separating them. CDR1 is KGHSH and CDR2 is LQKENI in the germline V gene. This chain's CDR3 is CASSPTKDLSQETQYF. The CDR3 coding sequence is TGTGCCAGCTCACCAACCAAGGACTTGTCCCAAGAGACCCAGTACTTC.

V is TRBV3-1 (or the pseudogene TRBV3-2) and J is TRBJ1-1; the D is unclear. The V and J ends lost 4 bases and 0 bases respectively, with 6 bases between them. Germline V gene lookup returns CDR1 LGHDT and CDR2 YNNKEL (reference sequence). CDR3 length: 13 residues. The CDR3 bases are TGTGCCAGCAGCCCGAGGCTGAACACTGAAGCTTTCTTT. It translates to CASSPRLNTEAFF.